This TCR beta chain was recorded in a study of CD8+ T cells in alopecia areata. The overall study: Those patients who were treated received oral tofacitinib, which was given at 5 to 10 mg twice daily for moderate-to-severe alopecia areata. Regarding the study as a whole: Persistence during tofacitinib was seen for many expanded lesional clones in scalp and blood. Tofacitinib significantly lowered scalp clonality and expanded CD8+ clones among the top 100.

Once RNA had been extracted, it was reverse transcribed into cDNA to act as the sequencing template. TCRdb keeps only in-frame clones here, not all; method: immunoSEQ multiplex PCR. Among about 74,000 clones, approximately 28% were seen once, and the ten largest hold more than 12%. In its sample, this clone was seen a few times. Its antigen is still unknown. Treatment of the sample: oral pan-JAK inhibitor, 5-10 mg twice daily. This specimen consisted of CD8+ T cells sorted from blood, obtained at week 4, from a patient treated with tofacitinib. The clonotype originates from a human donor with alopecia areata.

CDR3 sequence (DNA): TGCGCCAGCAGCTTGAACCATTACTCTGGGGCCAACGTCCTGACTTTC. The encoded protein is CASSLNHYSGANVLTF. The J gene is TRBJ2-6, the V gene TRBV5-1; D remains ambiguous. Germline values: CDR1 SGHRS, CDR2 YFSETQ. The CDR3 has 16 amino acids. The V gene lost 1 base and the J gene lost 0 bases, with 8 bases spanning the gap.